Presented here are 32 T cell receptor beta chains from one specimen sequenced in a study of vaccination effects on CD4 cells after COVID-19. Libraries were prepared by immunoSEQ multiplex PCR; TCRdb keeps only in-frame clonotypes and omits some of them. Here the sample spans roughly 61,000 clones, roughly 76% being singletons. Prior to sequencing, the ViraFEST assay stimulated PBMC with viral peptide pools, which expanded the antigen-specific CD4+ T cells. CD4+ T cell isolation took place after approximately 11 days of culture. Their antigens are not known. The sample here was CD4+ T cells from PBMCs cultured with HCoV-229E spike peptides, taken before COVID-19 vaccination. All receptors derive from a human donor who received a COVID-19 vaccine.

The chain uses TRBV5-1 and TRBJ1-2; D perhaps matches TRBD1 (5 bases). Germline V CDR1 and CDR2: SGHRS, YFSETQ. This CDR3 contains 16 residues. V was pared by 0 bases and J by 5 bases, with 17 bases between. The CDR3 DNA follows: TGCGCCAGCAGCTTGGCCGATCATCTAAAGGGGTATGGCTACACCTTC. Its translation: CASSLADHLKGYGYTF.

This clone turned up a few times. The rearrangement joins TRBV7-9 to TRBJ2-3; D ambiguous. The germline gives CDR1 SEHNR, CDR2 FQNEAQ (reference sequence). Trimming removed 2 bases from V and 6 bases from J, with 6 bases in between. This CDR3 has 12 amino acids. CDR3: CASSLPRDTQYF. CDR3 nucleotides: TGTGCCAGCAGCTTACCGCGGGATACGCAGTATTTT.

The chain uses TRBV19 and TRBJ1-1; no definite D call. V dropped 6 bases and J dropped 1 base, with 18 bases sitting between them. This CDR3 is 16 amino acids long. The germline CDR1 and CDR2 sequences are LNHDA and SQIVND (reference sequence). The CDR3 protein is CASSGGQGKPNTEAFF. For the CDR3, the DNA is TGTGCCAGTAGCGGAGGGCAAGGGAAACCGAACACTGAAGCTTTCTTT.

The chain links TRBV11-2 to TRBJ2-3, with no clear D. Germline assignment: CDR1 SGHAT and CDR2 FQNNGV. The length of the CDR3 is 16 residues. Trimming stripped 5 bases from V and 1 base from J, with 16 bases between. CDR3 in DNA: TGTGCCAGCAGCCCGAGACTGGAGCCGGGCACAGATACGCAGTATTTT. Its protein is CASSPRLEPGTDTQYF.

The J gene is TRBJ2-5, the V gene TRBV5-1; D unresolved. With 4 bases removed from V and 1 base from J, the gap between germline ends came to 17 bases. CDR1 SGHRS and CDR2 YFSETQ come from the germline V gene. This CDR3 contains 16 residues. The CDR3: CASSLNFRQLQETQYF. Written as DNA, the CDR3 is TGCGCCAGCAGCCTCAACTTTCGACAACTCCAAGAGACCCAGTACTTC.

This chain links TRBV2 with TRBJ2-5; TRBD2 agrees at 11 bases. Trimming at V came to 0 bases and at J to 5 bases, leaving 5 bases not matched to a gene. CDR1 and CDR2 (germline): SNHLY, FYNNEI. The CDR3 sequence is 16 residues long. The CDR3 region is CASSEARSGGAETQYF. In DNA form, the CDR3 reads TGTGCCAGCAGTGAAGCGCGTAGCGGGGGGGCGGAGACCCAGTACTTC.

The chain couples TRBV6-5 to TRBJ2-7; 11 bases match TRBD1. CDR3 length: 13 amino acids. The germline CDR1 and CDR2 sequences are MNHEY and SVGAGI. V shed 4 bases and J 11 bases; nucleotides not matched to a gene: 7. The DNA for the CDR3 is TGTGCCAGCAGTTCCGGACAGGGGGCGAGGAAGTACGTC. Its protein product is CASSSGQGARKYV.

As DNA, the CDR3 is TGTGCCACCAGTGAAGCAGCCTACAATGAGCAGTTCTTC. Protein: CATSEAAYNEQFF. This sequence joins TRBV24-1 and TRBJ2-1; D not certain. Trimming removed 4 bases from V and 2 bases from J, with 5 bases in between. The CDR3 spans 13 residues. CDR1 KGHDR and CDR2 SFDVKD come from the germline V gene.

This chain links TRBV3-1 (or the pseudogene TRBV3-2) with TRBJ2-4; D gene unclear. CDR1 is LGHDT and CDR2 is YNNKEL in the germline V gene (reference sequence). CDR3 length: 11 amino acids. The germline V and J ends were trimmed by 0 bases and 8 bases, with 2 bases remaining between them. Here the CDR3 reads CASSQDDIQYF. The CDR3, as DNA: TGTGCCAGCAGCCAAGACGACATTCAGTACTTC.

CDR3 sequence: CASSQEASSGNTIYF. As DNA, the CDR3 is TGCGCCAGCAGCCAAGAGGCAAGCTCTGGAAACACCATATATTTT. This rearrangement joins TRBV4-1 to TRBJ1-3; D gene unclear. This CDR3 contains 15 residues. Per germline, CDR1 MGHRA and CDR2 YSYEKL. With 0 bases removed from V and 0 bases from J, the gap between germline ends came to 6 bases.

The CDR3 DNA sequence: TGTGCCAGCAGTTCTCGCCCAGCGGGGGTTGAGCAGTACGTC. It encodes CASSSRPAGVEQYV. The rearrangement uses TRBV28 and TRBJ2-7; 8 bases agree with TRBD2. The CDR3 extends over 14 amino acids. J gave up 7 bases and V 4 bases, and 9 bases lay outside the gene matches. Germline CDR1 MDHEN, CDR2 SYDVKM.

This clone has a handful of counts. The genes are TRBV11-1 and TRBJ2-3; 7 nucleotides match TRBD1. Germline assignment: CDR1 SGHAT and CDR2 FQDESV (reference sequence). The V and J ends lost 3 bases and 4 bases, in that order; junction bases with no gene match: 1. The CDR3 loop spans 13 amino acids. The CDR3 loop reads CASSFQGADTQYF. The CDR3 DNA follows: TGTGCCAGCAGCTTCCAGGGGGCAGATACGCAGTATTTT.

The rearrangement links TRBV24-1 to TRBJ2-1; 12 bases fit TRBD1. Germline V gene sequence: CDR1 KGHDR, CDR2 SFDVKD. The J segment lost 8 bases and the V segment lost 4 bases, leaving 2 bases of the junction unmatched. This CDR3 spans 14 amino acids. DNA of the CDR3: TGTGCCACCAGTGACCGGGACAGGGGGCATGAGCAGTTCTTC. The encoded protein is CATSDRDRGHEQFF.

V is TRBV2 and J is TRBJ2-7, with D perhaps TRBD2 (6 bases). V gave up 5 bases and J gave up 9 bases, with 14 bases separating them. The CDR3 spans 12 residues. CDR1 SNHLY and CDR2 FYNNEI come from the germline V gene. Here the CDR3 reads CASSLAPGRQYV. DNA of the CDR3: TGTGCCAGCAGTTTAGCCCCCGGGAGGCAGTACGTC.

For the CDR3, the DNA is TGTGCCACCAGTGACCGAGACAGGGGGCAAGGCTACACCTTC. Its protein product is CATSDRDRGQGYTF. The V gene is TRBV24-1, the J gene TRBJ1-2, with 10 bases aligning to TRBD1. Germline values: CDR1 KGHDR, CDR2 SFDVKD. With 4 bases clipped from V and 8 bases from J, the junction kept 6 bases outside the gene matches. The CDR3 loop spans 14 amino acids.

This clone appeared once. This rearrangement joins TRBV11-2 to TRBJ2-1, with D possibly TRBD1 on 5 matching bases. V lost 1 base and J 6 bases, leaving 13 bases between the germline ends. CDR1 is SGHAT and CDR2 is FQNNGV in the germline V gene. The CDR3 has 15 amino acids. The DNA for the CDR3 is TGTGCCAGCAGCTTAGTGGGTTGGCAGGGCAATGAGCAGTTCTTC. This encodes CASSLVGWQGNEQFF.

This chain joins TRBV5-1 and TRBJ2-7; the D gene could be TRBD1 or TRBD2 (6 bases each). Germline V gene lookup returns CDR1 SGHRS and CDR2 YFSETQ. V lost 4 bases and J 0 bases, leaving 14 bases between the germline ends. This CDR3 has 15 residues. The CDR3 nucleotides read TGCGCCAGCAGCCCCGGGGGCGGAAGCTCCTACGAGCAGTACGTC. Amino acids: CASSPGGGSSYEQYV.

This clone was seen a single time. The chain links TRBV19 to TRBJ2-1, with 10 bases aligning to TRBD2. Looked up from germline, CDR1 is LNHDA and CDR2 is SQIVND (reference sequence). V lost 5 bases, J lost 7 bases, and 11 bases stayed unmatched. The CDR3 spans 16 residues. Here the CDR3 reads CASSHLLAGEYNEQFF. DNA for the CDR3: TGTGCCAGTAGTCACCTCCTAGCGGGGGAATATAATGAGCAGTTCTTC.

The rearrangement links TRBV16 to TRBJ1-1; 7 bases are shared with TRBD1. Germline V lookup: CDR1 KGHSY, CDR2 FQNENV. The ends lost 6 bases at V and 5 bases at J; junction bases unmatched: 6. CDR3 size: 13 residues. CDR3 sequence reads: CASRAGGLTEAFF. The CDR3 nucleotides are TGTGCCAGCAGGGCAGGGGGGCTAACTGAAGCTTTCTTT.

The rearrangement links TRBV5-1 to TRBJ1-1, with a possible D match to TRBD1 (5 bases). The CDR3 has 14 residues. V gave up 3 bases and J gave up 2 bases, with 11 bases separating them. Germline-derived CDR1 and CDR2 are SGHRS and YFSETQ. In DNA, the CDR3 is TGCGCCAGCAGCTGGGGACGCATTAACACTGAAGCTTTCTTT. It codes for CASSWGRINTEAFF.

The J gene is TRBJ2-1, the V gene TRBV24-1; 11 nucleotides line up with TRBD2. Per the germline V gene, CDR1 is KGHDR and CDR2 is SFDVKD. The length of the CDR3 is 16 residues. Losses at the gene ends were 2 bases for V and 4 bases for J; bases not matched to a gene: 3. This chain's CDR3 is CATSDSTSGAYNEQFF. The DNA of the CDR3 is TGTGCCACCAGTGATTCGACTAGCGGGGCTTACAATGAGCAGTTCTTC.

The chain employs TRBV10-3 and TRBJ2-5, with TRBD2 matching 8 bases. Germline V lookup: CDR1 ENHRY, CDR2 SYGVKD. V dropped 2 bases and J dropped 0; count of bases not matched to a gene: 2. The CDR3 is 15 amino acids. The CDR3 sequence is CAISERGLDQETQYF. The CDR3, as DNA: TGTGCCATCAGTGAGCGGGGACTAGACCAAGAGACCCAGTACTTC.

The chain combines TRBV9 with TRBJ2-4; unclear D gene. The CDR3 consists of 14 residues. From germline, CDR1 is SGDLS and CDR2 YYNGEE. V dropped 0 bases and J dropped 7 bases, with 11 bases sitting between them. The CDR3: CASSVGGSRNIQYF. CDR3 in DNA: TGTGCCAGCAGCGTAGGCGGTAGTAGGAACATTCAGTACTTC.

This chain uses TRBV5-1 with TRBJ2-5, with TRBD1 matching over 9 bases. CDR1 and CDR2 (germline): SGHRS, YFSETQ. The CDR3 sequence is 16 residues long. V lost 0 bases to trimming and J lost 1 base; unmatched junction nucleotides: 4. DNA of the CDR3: TGCGCCAGCAGCTTGGGGGGGACAGGGTCCCAAGAGACCCAGTACTTC. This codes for CASSLGGTGSQETQYF. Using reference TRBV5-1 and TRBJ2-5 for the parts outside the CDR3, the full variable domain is KAGVTQTPRYLIKTRGQQVTLSCSPISGHRSVSWYQQTPGQGLQFLFEYFSETQRNKGNFPGRFSGRQFSNSRSEMNVSTLELGDSALYLCASSLGGTGSQETQYFGPGTRLLVL.

CDR3 amino acids: CASSLARVPQETQYF. CDR3 bases: TGCGCCAGCAGCTTGGCCAGGGTTCCCCAAGAGACCCAGTACTTC. J is TRBJ2-5 and V is TRBV5-1, with D tentatively TRBD1 (5 bases). The germline gives CDR1 SGHRS, CDR2 YFSETQ. The V end was cut by 0 bases, the J end by 1 base, with 10 bases between. This CDR3 has 15 amino acids. Looking up the rest from reference TRBV5-1 and TRBJ2-5 gives the full variable domain: KAGVTQTPRYLIKTRGQQVTLSCSPISGHRSVSWYQQTPGQGLQFLFEYFSETQRNKGNFPGRFSGRQFSNSRSEMNVSTLELGDSALYLCASSLARVPQETQYFGPGTRLLVL.

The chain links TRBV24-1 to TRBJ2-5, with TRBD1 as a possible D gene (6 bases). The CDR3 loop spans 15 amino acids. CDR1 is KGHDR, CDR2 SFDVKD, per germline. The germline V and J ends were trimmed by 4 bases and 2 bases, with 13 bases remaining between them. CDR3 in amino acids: CATSEPGQLQETQYF. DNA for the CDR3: TGTGCCACCAGTGAGCCAGGACAGCTGCAAGAGACCCAGTACTTC.

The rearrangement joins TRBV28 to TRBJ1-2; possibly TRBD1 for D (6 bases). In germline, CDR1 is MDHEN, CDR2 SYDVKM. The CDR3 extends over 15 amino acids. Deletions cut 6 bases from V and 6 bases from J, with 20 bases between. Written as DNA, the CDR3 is TGTGCCAGCAGCTCCCTATCTCCAGGGGAGAATGGCTACACCTTC. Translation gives CASSSLSPGENGYTF.

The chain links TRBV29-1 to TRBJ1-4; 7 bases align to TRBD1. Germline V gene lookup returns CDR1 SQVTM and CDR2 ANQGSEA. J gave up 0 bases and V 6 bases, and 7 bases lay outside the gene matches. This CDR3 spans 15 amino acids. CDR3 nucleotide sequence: TGCAGCGTGGGACAGATATCGGCAACTAATGAAAAACTGTTTTTT. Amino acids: CSVGQISATNEKLFF. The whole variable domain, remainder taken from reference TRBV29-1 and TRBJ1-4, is SAVISQKPSRDICQRGTSLTIQCQVDSQVTMMFWYRQQPGQSLTLIATANQGSEATYESGFVIDKFPISRPNLTFSTLTVSNMSPEDSSIYLCSVGQISATNEKLFFGSGTQLSVL.

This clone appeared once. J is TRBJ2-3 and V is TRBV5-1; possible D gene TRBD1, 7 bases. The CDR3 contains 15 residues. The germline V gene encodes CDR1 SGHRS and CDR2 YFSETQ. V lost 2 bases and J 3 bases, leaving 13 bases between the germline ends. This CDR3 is CASSLEQGRTDTQYF. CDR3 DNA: TGCGCCAGCAGCTTAGAACAGGGGAGGACAGATACGCAGTATTTT.

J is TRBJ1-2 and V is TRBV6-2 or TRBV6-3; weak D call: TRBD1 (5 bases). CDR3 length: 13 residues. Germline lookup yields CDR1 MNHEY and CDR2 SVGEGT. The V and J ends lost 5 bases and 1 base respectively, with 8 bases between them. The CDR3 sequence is CASSRDSNYGYTF. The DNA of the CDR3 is TGTGCCAGCAGTCGAGACAGTAACTATGGCTACACCTTC.

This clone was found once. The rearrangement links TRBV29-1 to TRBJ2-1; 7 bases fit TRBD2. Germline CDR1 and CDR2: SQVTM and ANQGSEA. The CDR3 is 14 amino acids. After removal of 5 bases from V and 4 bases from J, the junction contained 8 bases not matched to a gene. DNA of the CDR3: TGCAGCGTTCGGCCTGCGGGGGTGTACAATGAGCAGTTCTTC. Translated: CSVRPAGVYNEQFF.

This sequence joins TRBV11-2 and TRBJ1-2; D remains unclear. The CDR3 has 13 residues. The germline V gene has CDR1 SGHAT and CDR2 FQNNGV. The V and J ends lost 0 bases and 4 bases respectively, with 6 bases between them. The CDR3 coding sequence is TGTGCCAGCAGCTTAGACAGGACCTATGGCTACACCTTC. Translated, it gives CASSLDRTYGYTF.